These T cell receptor beta chains were read from a single sample in a study of cytomegalovirus exposure and HLA in healthy donors. Produced via immunoSEQ multiplex PCR; TCRdb's table is partial and in-frame only. The sample has roughly 100,000 clones, 86% seen once. Input material: PBMCs. Receptor source: a woman younger than 35 in good health and CMV-seropositive. The CDR3 runs from the conserved cysteine through the conserved F or W. D genes are given only for firm matches. Only part of the rows carry a size: once, few, many, or a class if the clone is expanded.

>TRBD1|.|TRBV29-1|TRBJ2-1
CSVGTGDTYNEQFF
>TRBD2|.|TRBV30|TRBJ2-2
CAWKGLAGQSGELFF
>TRBD1|.|TRBV28|TRBJ2-7
CASSRTGWMGEQYF
>TRBD2|.|TRBV25-1|TRBJ2-1
CASSPGLASYNEQFF
>TRBD1|once|TRBV4-1|TRBJ2-4
CASSQPRDRANIQYF
>TRBD1|.|TRBV7-9|TRBJ2-7
CASSSSGDRVPYEQYF
>.|.|TRBV28|TRBJ2-7
CASRGLPRDEQYF
>.|.|TRBV4-2|TRBJ2-3
CASSQGASASTDTQYF
>TRBD2|.|TRBV7-3|TRBJ2-2
CASSLGLATGELFF
>TRBD2|.|TRBV20-1|TRBJ2-1
CSLAGVNEQFF
>TRBD2|.|TRBV28|TRBJ2-3
CASSLIRGGGGPDTQYF
>.|.|TRBV5-6|TRBJ1-3
CASSSAGDSGNTIYF
>.|once|TRBV5-1|TRBJ1-1
CASRKDGGNTEAFF
>.|.|TRBV30|TRBJ2-5
CAWSFKETQYF
>TRBD2|.|TRBV7-8|TRBJ2-7
CASSLARTSGGLLAYEQYF
>.|once|TRBV4-1|TRBJ2-7
CASSQDAGSYEQYF
>.|.|TRBV28|TRBJ1-1
CASSSSTQGNTEAFF
>.|once|TRBV4-1|TRBJ1-1
CASRRAAWNTEAFF
>TRBD1|.|TRBV5-1|TRBJ2-7
CASSPTGAAEQYF
>.|.|TRBV6-5|TRBJ1-6
CASSYGTRDSPLHF
>TRBD2|.|TRBV5-6|TRBJ2-5
CASSLARRELLRETQYF
>TRBD1|.|TRBV28|TRBJ2-1
CASSDPGTGYQLSYNEQFF
>.|.|TRBV19|TRBJ2-1
CASSMSGYSYNEQFF
>.|.|TRBV28|TRBJ1-2
CASSSLRGFSSYTF
>TRBD1|.|TRBV19|TRBJ1-5
CASSMGPGQTNQPQHF
>TRBD1|.|TRBV18|TRBJ1-6
CASSPLSRGKNYYNSPLHF
>.|.|TRBV19|TRBJ2-7
CASSVRGNYEQYF
>.|.|TRBV9|TRBJ1-2
CASSPGQYRRDGYTF
>.|.|TRBV10-1|TRBJ1-3
CASSPGSSGNTIYF
>TRBD2|.|TRBV18|TRBJ2-7
CASSREREVHEQYF
>.|.|TRBV6-6|TRBJ1-2
CASSYGFGSFDGYTF
>.|.|TRBV6-5|TRBJ1-1
CASSYRQNTEAFF
>TRBD1|.|TRBV5-1|TRBJ1-2
CASQQGAEGGYTF
>TRBD1|.|TRBV7-9|TRBJ1-2
CASSLGGTGELNGYTF
>TRBD2|.|TRBV7-2|TRBJ2-1
CASSTQSGGDSYNEQFF
>.|few|TRBV4-1|TRBJ1-1
CASSQVRPMNTEAFF
>TRBD1|.|TRBV5-1|TRBJ2-6
CASADRRTGFSGANVLTF
>.|.|TRBV5-8|TRBJ2-3
CASSGRQYTDTQYF
>TRBD1|.|TRBV11-3|TRBJ1-4
CASSRQGDNEKLFF
>.|.|TRBV5-8|TRBJ2-5
CASSRGAQETQYF
>.|few|TRBV5-1|TRBJ2-6
CASSQTGRLGSGANVLTF
>.|once|TRBV7-9|TRBJ2-5
CASSSAETQYF
>TRBD1|once|TRBV11-2|TRBJ1-1
CASSLSGTVFNTEAFF
>.|.|TRBV5-4|TRBJ2-5
CASSFWAGGRETQYF
>.|.|TRBV15|TRBJ2-1
CATSREGNYNEQFF
>.|.|TRBV4-2|TRBJ2-2
CASSHPGGTGELFF
>.|.|TRBV7-2|TRBJ1-5
CASSFNSNQPQHF
>TRBD1|.|TRBV7-9|TRBJ2-7
CASSHRPRGPEQYF
>TRBD1|.|TRBV6-5|TRBJ1-5
CATNRGLGQPQHF
>.|.|TRBV6-1|TRBJ1-1
CASSPTGPNTEAFF
>TRBD1|.|TRBV6-6|TRBJ1-4
CASSLQGREKLFF
>TRBD1|.|TRBV5-4|TRBJ1-2
CASSSPQGGPGNYGYTF
>.|.|TRBV15|TRBJ1-6
CATIPGTGDNSPLHF
>.|few|TRBV6-1|TRBJ1-2
CASSDSALAYGYTF